The source of this T cell receptor beta chain is a study of cytomegalovirus exposure and HLA in healthy donors. Primers for the PCR totalled 60 Vbeta and 13 Jbeta. The protocol was immunoSEQ multiplex PCR, while the TCRdb copy is restricted to in-frame clones and leaves out a portion. The sample yields 55,000 to 65,000 clones, about four fifths seen once. Samples came from healthy bone marrow donors. V was trimmed by 5 bases and J by 7 bases, leaving 12 bases between them. Germline CDR1 reads SGHTA; CDR2 reads FQGTGA. The CDR3 has 13 residues. The receptor was isolated from a woman between 35 and 50 years old in good health and CMV-seronegative. The sample comprised PBMCs. The genes are TRBV7-3 and TRBJ2-1, with D tentatively TRBD2 (6 bases). CDR3 residues: CASSGGDLNEQFF. As DNA, the CDR3 is TGTGCCAGCAGCGGAGGGGACTTGAATGAGCAGTTCTTC.